What follows are 7 T cell receptor beta chains derived from one specimen sequenced in a study of blood T cell repertoires in COVID-19 (dated by TCRdb to the early 2020s). The method was the immunoSEQ multiplex PCR assay. TCRdb provides this immuneACCESS table in a form limited to in-frame rearrangements. Some clones are lacking; in checked studies, under half of them reflect an unresolved V gene, and why the rest are absent is not known. Present in this sample are about 340,000 clones, 87% of which were seen just once. The ten largest make up about 6% of the sample. What was sequenced was peripheral blood. These receptors originate from a woman in her fifties or sixties with COVID-19, enrolled during active disease.

J is TRBJ1-2 and V is TRBV10-3, with unresolved D. This CDR3 spans 14 amino acids. Per germline, CDR1 ENHRY and CDR2 SYGVKD. Trimming stripped 0 bases from V and 2 bases from J, with 7 bases between. This CDR3 is CAISESSQNYGYTF. The CDR3 DNA reads TGTGCCATCAGTGAGTCGTCACAGAACTATGGCTACACCTTC.

The V and J genes are TRBV5-1 and TRBJ1-2, with a weak D call TRBD1 (6 bases). The CDR3 extends over 13 amino acids. V was cut by 5 bases and J by 6 bases, with 14 bases left in between. Germline CDR1 reads SGHRS; CDR2 reads YFSETQ. DNA of the CDR3: TGCGCCAGCAGGCGACAGGTCGAGGATGGCTACACCTTC. The encoded protein is CASRRQVEDGYTF.

This chain links TRBV18 with TRBJ2-1; D is perhaps TRBD2 (5 bases). Germline loops: CDR1 KGHSH, CDR2 LQKENI. The length of the CDR3 is 16 residues. The V gene lost 3 bases and the J gene lost 4 bases, with 16 bases spanning the gap. CDR3 in DNA: TGTGCCAGCTCACCCCCTCGGGCGGGCTCTTACAATGAGCAGTTCTTC. This sequence encodes CASSPPRAGSYNEQFF.

The V call is TRBV7-2, the J call TRBJ1-5; the D gene is possibly TRBD1 (5 bases). Germline V CDR1 and CDR2: SGHTA, FQGNSA. Trimming shortened V by 0 bases and J by 7 bases, and 7 bases separated the two germline ends. The CDR3 runs 13 residues. The CDR3: CASSLAKGQPQHF. The DNA of the CDR3 is TGTGCCAGCAGCTTAGCGAAGGGGCAGCCCCAGCATTTT. The full variable domain, its missing parts supplied by reference TRBV7-2 and TRBJ1-5, is GAGVSQSPSNKVTEKGKDVELRCDPISGHTALYWYRQSLGQGLEFLIYFQGNSAPDKSGLPSDRFSAERTGGSVSTLTIQRTQQEDSAVYLCASSLAKGQPQHFGDGTRLSIL.

The gene calls are TRBV5-4 and TRBJ1-1; the D gene is possibly TRBD1 (5 bases). Trimming left V 3 bases short and J 4 bases short, with 19 bases between. The CDR3 extends over 16 amino acids. Germline lookup yields CDR1 SGHNT and CDR2 YYREEE (reference sequence). The CDR3 DNA follows: TGTGCCAGCAGCTGGGGGGGTAGAAATCTTATCACTGAAGCTTTCTTT. Encoded protein: CASSWGGRNLITEAFF.

The chain joins TRBV13 to TRBJ2-2; the D gene is possibly TRBD2 (5 bases). Germline V gene data show CDR1 as PRHDT and CDR2 as FYEKMQ (reference sequence). Trimming pared 6 bases from V and 6 bases from J, leaving 29 bases between. CDR3 length: 19 amino acids. DNA of the CDR3: TGTGCCAGCAGTTTTCCTCGGGATCGTGGGAGCCCTATTTCCGGGGAGCTGTTTTTT. Protein: CASSFPRDRGSPISGELFF.

This clone has only one observation. The J gene is TRBJ2-7, the V gene TRBV4-1, with D tentatively TRBD1 (5 bases). Germline V gene data show CDR1 as MGHRA and CDR2 as YSYEKL. V was pared by 0 bases and J by 6 bases, with 18 bases between. The CDR3 has 16 residues. Written as DNA, the CDR3 is TGCGCCAGCAGCCAAGATGCTGGCAGGGTTCGTGGCGAGCAGTACTTC. Amino acids: CASSQDAGRVRGEQYF.